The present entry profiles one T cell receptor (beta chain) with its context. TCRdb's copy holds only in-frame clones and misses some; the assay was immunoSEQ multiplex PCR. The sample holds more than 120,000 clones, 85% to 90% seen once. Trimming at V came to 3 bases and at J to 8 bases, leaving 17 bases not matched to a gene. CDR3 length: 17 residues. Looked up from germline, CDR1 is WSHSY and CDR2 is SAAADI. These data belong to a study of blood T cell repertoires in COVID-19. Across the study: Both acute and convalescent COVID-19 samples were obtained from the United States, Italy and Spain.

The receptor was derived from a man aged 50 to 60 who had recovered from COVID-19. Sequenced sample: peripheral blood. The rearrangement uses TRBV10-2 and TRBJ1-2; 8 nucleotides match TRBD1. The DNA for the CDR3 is TGCGCCAGCAGTGATGATCCTGGGACAGGTCCCATCATCGGCTACACCTTC. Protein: CASSDDPGTGPIIGYTF.